The present entry profiles one TCR beta chain with its context. This sample is part of a study of blood T cell repertoires in COVID-19. Overall study context: Sites in the United States, Italy and Spain provided acute and convalescent COVID-19 samples.

Per the germline V gene, CDR1 is LNHDA and CDR2 is SQIVND (reference sequence). V dropped 8 bases and J dropped 3 bases, with 11 bases sitting between them. There are 13 residues in the CDR3. Those who participated ranged in age from about 18 to 89 years and resided in 20 to 30 US areas. Sequencing used immunoSEQ multiplex PCR; TCRdb keeps in-frame clones, though not all of them. The top ten clones hold just under 9% of a sample with about 200,000 clones, approximately 81% of them seen once. This TCR came from a woman in her forties or fifties with acute COVID-19. The sample consisted of PBMCs or T cells enriched from blood (not recorded which). The genes are TRBV19 and TRBJ1-5; D ambiguous. Here the CDR3 DNA reads TGTGCCAGTGGGCTTGGGTCCAATCAGCCCCAGCATTTT. Translating gives CASGLGSNQPQHF. The full variable domain, in which reference TRBV19 and TRBJ1-5 provide the parts outside the CDR3, is DGGITQSPKYLFRKEGQNVTLSCEQNLNHDAMYWYRQDPGQGLRLIYYSQIVNDFQKGDIAEGYSVSREKKESFPLTVTSAQKNPTAFYLCASGLGSNQPQHFGDGTRLSIL.